This TCR beta chain stems from a study of shared clonotypes between healthy human individuals. Points from the study as a whole: Despite large depth, sorted-subset datasets appeared incompletely sequenced.

The CDR3 has 15 residues. Germline assignment: CDR1 MNHNY and CDR2 SVGAGI (reference sequence). The V segment lost 6 bases and the J segment 8 bases; nucleotides outside the gene matches: 12. Turning to this clone: Its antigen is unknown.

The CD4+ fraction was divided into a CD45RA+ naive subset and a CD45RA-negative memory subset. Only in-frame clones appear in the TCRdb table, and some are missing; sequencing was by immunoSEQ multiplex PCR. This table holds roughly 2.5 million clones, around 90% found once. The source of this sequence is a man aged 18 to 29 in good health. Sequencing was performed on naive CD4+ T cells sorted from blood. The subset is: CD45RA+ positively selected. The chain uses TRBV6-6 and TRBJ1-2; 10 bases are shared with TRBD1. The CDR3 coding sequence is TGTGCCAGCAGGGATTTGACAGGGGGCTTTTCGGGCTACACCTTC. Encoded protein: CASRDLTGGFSGYTF.